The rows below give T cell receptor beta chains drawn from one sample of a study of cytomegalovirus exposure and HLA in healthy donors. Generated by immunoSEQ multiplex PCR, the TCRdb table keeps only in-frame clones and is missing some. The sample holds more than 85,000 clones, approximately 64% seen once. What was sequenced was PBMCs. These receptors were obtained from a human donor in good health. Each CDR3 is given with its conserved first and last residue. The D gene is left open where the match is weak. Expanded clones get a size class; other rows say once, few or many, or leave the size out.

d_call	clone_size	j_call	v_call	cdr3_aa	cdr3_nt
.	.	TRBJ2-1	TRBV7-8	CASSFFMDKLNEQFF	TGTGCCAGCAGCTTCTTTATGGACAAACTCAATGAGCAGTTCTTC
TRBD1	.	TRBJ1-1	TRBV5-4	CASSRGQGSTEAFF	TGTGCCAGCAGCCGCGGACAGGGGAGCACTGAAGCTTTCTTT
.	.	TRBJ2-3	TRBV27	CATRLGVSDTQYF	TGTGCCACCAGACTAGGAGTCTCAGATACGCAGTATTTT
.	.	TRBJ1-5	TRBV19	CASSFTGSNQPQHF	TGTGCCAGTAGTTTCACAGGGTCCAATCAGCCCCAGCATTTT
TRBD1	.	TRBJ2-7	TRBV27	CASSGRGHPKVSYEQYF	TGTGCCAGCAGTGGCAGGGGGCATCCCAAGGTTTCCTACGAGCAGTACTTC
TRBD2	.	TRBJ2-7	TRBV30	CAWSVGSGFSYEQYF	TGTGCCTGGAGTGTGGGTAGCGGGTTCTCCTACGAGCAGTACTTC
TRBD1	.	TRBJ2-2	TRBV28	CASRYGTGFTGELFF	TGTGCCAGCAGATATGGGACAGGGTTCACCGGGGAGCTGTTTTTT
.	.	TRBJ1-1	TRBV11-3	CASSLGAGNTEAFF	TGTGCCAGCAGCTTAGGCGCGGGGAACACTGAAGCTTTCTTT
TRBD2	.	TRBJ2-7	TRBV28	CASSDTQGLAGEGPYEQYF	TGTGCCAGCAGCGACACCCAGGGACTAGCGGGAGAGGGACCCTACGAGCAGTACTTC
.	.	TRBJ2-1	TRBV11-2	CASSPGNEQFF	TGTGCCAGCAGCCCAGGGAATGAGCAGTTCTTC
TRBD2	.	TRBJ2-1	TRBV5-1	CASSLNSGRYNEQFF	TGCGCCAGCAGCTTGAATAGCGGGAGGTACAATGAGCAGTTCTTC
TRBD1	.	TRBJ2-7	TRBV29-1	CSVGGTAYEQYF	TGCAGCGTTGGGGGGACAGCCTACGAGCAGTACTTC
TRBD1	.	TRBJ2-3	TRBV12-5	CASGLATGGLADTQYF	TGTGCTAGTGGTTTGGCTACAGGGGGGTTGGCAGATACGCAGTATTTT
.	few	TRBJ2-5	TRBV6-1	CASSEGYRDLGETQYF	TGTGCCAGCAGTGAAGGCTACAGGGATTTGGGAGAGACCCAGTACTTC
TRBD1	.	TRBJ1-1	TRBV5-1	CASSEAGGASTEAFF	TGCGCCAGCAGCGAAGCAGGGGGCGCGTCCACTGAAGCTTTCTTT